A single sample gave rise to the 23 T cell receptor beta chains below, sequenced in a study of CXCR3-negative and CXCR3-positive naive CD8 T cells. Libraries of TRB cDNA were made by 5' RACE and carried UMIs. Reprocessing the 5' RACE reads, TCRdb reports a single entry for every CDR3 protein and omits DNA. This sample's table has some 130,000 distinct CDR3 sequences. Sequencing was performed on naive CXCR3- CD8+ T cells from blood. Subset described: CD45RO-CCR7+CD27+CD95- naive CD8+ T cells lacking CXCR3 (TNR3-). All receptors come from a human donor in good health. Some clones in this sample may be carry-over from other donors' samples.

The V gene is TRBV12-3 or TRBV12-4, the J gene TRBJ2-7; TCRdb proposes TRBD2, but this gene call is untestable without DNA. The CDR3 totals 19 residues. The CDR3 loop reads CASSFQKLAGIPVAYEQYF.

The chain employs TRBV6-2 or TRBV6-3 and TRBJ2-1; TCRdb gives TRBD2 as the D gene, but with no DNA this cannot be confirmed. The germline gives CDR1 MNHEY, CDR2 SVGEGT. This CDR3 has 16 amino acids. The CDR3 loop is CASNPGLAGSYNEQFF.

V and J are TRBV19 and TRBJ1-5; TCRdb outputs TRBD1, but without DNA this stays unchecked. The germline CDR1 and CDR2 sequences are LNHDA and SQIVND (reference sequence). The CDR3 spans 14 residues. The CDR3 reads CASRGQDSNQPQHF. Supplemented by reference TRBV19 and TRBJ1-5, the full variable domain reads DGGITQSPKYLFRKEGQNVTLSCEQNLNHDAMYWYRQDPGQGLRLIYYSQIVNDFQKGDIAEGYSVSREKKESFPLTVTSAQKNPTAFYLCASRGQDSNQPQHFGDGTRLSIL.

This chain uses TRBV29-1 with TRBJ2-5. Germline V CDR1 and CDR2: SQVTM, ANQGSEA. This CDR3 has 13 amino acids. CDR3 region: CSVTDRLAETQYF.

This chain connects TRBV5-1 to TRBJ2-3; TCRdb indicates TRBD1, and absent DNA this call remains unverified. The germline V gene encodes CDR1 SGHRS and CDR2 YFSETQ. CDR3 size: 14 residues. The CDR3 here is CASSQDRGSDTQYF.

The gene calls are TRBV6-4 and TRBJ2-2. Germline-derived CDR1 and CDR2 are MRHNA and SNTAGT. The CDR3 is 14 residues long. The CDR3: CASSDSTNTGELFF.

The V gene is TRBV7-3, the J gene TRBJ2-6. The CDR3 is made up of 16 amino acids. Per germline, CDR1 SGHTA and CDR2 FQGTGA. The CDR3 reads CASSYPWDSGANVLTF.

This chain connects TRBV29-1 to TRBJ2-7; checking the TCRdb D call of TRBD2 is not possible without DNA. This CDR3 has 13 residues. Germline V gene lookup returns CDR1 SQVTM and CDR2 ANQGSEA. CDR3 loop: CSAGLAGTYEQYF.

J is TRBJ2-7 and V is TRBV7-9; lacking DNA, the TRBD1 call made by TCRdb goes unchecked. This CDR3 spans 15 amino acids. Germline lookup yields CDR1 SEHNR and CDR2 FQNEAQ (reference sequence). The CDR3 protein is CASSSDRTTPYEQYF.

The V call is TRBV12-3 or TRBV12-4, the J call TRBJ1-5. The CDR3 extends over 14 amino acids. This CDR3 is CASSLERSNQPQHF.

This chain connects TRBV5-6 to TRBJ2-7; TCRdb designates TRBD2, a call that cannot be tested without DNA. Germline V gene lookup returns CDR1 SGHDT and CDR2 YYEEEE. This CDR3 has 13 amino acids. The CDR3 loop reads CASSPSPPYEQYF.

This chain connects TRBV5-5 to TRBJ1-3. This CDR3 is 14 amino acids long. The germline CDR1 and CDR2 sequences are SGHKS and YYEKEE (reference sequence). The chain's CDR3 is CASSLPEVGNTIYF.

J is TRBJ2-7 and V is TRBV7-9; TCRdb's D call, TRBD1, is unchecked because there is no DNA. The CDR3 length is 12 residues. Germline V gene lookup returns CDR1 SEHNR and CDR2 FQNEAQ (reference sequence). The CDR3 loop is CASTLTGPEQYF.

The gene calls are TRBV7-8 and TRBJ2-3; lacking DNA, the TRBD2 call made by TCRdb goes unchecked. From germline, CDR1 is SGHVS and CDR2 FQNEAQ. The CDR3 has 17 residues. The CDR3: CASSLVSGGKSTDTQYF.

This chain connects TRBV5-6 to TRBJ2-1. This CDR3 spans 13 amino acids. Looked up from germline, CDR1 is SGHDT and CDR2 is YYEEEE. The CDR3 here is CASSFLVYNEQFF.

The rearrangement links TRBV6-6 to TRBJ2-7. The CDR3 sequence is 15 residues long. Germline-derived CDR1 and CDR2 are MNHNY and SVGAGI (reference sequence). The CDR3 spells CASSYDGSFSYEQYF.

The V call is TRBV19, the J call TRBJ2-2; the D call of TRBD1 rests on TCRdb alone, since no DNA is present to check it. CDR1 is LNHDA and CDR2 is SQIVND in the germline V gene (reference sequence). The CDR3 spans 11 residues. This CDR3 reads CASHRTGELFF.

The chain is built from TRBV9 and TRBJ1-5; TCRdb gives TRBD1 as the D gene, but with no DNA this cannot be confirmed. CDR1 is SGDLS, CDR2 YYNGEE, per germline. The length of the CDR3 is 15 residues. CDR3 in amino acids: CASSSEGARGQPQHF.

V and J are TRBV28 and TRBJ2-7; there is no DNA to check the TCRdb D call of TRBD1. The germline V gene has CDR1 MDHEN and CDR2 SYDVKM. CDR3 size: 15 residues. CDR3 sequence: CASTWRPPGAYEQYF.

The rearrangement links TRBV12-3 or TRBV12-4 to TRBJ2-4; absent DNA, TCRdb's TRBD2 call cannot be checked. This CDR3 has 17 amino acids. CDR3 region: CASMHSAPYLAKNIQYF.

The rearrangement links TRBV11-2 to TRBJ2-1; TCRdb's D call of TRBD1 is untestable without DNA. Germline-derived CDR1 and CDR2 are SGHAT and FQNNGV. The CDR3 contains 13 residues. CDR3 protein: CASSLAGGNEQFF.

CDR3 protein: CASSLGPAEGNQPQHF. The chain recombines TRBV7-6 with TRBJ1-5. The CDR3 spans 16 residues. In germline, CDR1 is SGHVS, CDR2 FNYEAQ.

The V call is TRBV14, the J call TRBJ1-4; TCRdb's D call of TRBD1 is untestable without DNA. Germline CDR1 is SGHDN and CDR2 is FVKESK. The CDR3 runs 15 residues. CDR3 amino acids: CASSLTGQGVEKLFF.